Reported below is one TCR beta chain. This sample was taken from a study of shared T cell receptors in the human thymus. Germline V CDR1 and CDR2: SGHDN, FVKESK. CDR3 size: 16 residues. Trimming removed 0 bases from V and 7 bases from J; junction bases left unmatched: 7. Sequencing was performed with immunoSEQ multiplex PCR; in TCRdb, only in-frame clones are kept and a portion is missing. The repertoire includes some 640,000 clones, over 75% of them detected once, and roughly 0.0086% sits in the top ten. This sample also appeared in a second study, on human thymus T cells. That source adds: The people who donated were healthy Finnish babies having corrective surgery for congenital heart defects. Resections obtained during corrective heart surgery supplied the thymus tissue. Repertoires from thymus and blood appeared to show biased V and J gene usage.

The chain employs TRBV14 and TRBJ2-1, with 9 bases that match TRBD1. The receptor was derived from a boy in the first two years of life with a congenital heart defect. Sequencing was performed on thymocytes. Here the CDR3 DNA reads TGTGCCAGCAGCCAAGATCCGGGACAGGGTGAAAATGAGCAGTTCTTC. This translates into CASSQDPGQGENEQFF.